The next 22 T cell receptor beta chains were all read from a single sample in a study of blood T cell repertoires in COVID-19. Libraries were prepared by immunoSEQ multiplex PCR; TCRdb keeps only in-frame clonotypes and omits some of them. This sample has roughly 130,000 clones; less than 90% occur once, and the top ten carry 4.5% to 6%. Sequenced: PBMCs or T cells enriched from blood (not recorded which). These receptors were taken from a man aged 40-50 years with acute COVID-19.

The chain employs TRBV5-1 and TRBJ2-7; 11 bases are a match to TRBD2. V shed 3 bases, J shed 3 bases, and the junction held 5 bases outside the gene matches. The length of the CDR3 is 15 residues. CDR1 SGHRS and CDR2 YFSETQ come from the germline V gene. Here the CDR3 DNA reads TGCGCCAGCAGCTGGATAGCGGGAGGGCACTACGAGCAGTACTTC. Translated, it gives CASSWIAGGHYEQYF.

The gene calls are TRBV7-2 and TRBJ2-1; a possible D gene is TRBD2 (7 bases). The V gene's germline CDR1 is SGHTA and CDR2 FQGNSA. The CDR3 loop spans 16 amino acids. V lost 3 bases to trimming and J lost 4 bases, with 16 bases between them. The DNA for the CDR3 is TGTGCCAGCAGCTTCCCAGGGGCGGGAGCTTACAATGAGCAGTTCTTC. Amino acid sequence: CASSFPGAGAYNEQFF.

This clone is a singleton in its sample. This CDR3 is CASSPSGEVQAFF. CDR3 DNA sequence: TGTGCCAGCAGTCCGTCCGGGGAAGTGCAGGCTTTCTTT. The V and J genes are TRBV6-6 and TRBJ1-1, with D uncertain. The CDR3 consists of 13 residues. Germline CDR1 MNHNY, CDR2 SVGAGI (reference sequence). V was pared by 5 bases and J by 11 bases, with 18 bases between.

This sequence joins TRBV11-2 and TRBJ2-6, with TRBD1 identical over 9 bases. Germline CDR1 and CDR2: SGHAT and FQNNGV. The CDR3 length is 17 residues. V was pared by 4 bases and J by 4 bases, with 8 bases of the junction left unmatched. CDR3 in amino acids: CASSSTGTGKGANVLTF. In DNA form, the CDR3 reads TGTGCCAGCAGCTCAACCGGGACAGGGAAAGGGGCCAACGTCCTGACTTTC.

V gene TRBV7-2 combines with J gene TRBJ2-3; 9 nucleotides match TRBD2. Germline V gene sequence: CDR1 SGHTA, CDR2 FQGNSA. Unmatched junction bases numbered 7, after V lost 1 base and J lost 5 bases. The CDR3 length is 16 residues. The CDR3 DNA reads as TGTGCCAGCAGCTTAGGGTCCCCAGCGGGGGGAGATACGCAGTATTTT. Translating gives CASSLGSPAGGDTQYF.

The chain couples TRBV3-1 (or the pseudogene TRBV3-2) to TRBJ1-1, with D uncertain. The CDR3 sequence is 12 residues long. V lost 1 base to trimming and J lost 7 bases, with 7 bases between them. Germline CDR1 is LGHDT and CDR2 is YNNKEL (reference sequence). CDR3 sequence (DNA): TGTGCCAGCAGCCAAGCTCACAGTGAAGCTTTCTTT. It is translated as CASSQAHSEAFF.

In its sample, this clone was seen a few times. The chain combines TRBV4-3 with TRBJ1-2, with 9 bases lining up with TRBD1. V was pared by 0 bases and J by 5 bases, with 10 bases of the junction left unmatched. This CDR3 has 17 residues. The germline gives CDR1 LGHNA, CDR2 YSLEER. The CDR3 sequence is CASSQESRDRVNYGYTF. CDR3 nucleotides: TGCGCCAGCAGCCAAGAAAGTCGGGACAGGGTAAATTATGGCTACACCTTC.

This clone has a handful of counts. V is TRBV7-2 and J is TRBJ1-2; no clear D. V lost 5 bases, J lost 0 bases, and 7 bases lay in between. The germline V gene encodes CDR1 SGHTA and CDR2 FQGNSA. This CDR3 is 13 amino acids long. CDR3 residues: CASSPSSNYGYTF. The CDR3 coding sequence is TGTGCCAGCAGCCCTTCTTCTAACTATGGCTACACCTTC.

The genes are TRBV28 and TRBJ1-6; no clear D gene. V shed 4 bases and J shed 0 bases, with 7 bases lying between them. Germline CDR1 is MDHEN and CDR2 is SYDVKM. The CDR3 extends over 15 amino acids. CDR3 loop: CASSYSSSYNSPLHF. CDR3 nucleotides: TGTGCCAGCAGTTACAGCAGCTCCTATAATTCACCCCTCCACTTT.

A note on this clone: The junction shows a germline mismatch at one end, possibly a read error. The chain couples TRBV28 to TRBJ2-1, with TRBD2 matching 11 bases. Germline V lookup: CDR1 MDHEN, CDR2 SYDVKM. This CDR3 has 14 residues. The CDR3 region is CASNLAGGPREQFF. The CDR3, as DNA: TGTGCCAGCAATTTAGCGGGAGGGCCCCGTGAGCAGTTCTTC. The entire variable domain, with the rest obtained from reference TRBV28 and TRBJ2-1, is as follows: DVKVTQSSRYLVKRTGEKVFLECVQDMDHENMFWYRQDPGLGLRLIYFSYDVKMKEKGDIPEGYSVSREKKERFSLILESASTNQTSMYLCASNLAGGPREQFFGPGTRLTVL.

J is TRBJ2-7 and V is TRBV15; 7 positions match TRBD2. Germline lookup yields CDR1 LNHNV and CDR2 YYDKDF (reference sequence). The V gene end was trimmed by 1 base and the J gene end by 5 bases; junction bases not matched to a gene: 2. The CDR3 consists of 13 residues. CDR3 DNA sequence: TGTGCCACCAGCAGAGTGGCGGGGGACGAGCAGTACTTC. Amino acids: CATSRVAGDEQYF.

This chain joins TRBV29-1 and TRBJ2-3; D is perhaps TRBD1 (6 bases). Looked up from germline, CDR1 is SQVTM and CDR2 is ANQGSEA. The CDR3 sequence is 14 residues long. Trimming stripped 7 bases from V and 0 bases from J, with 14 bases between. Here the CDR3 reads CSAEPGVSTDTQYF. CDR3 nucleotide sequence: TGCAGCGCCGAACCAGGGGTGAGCACAGATACGCAGTATTTT.

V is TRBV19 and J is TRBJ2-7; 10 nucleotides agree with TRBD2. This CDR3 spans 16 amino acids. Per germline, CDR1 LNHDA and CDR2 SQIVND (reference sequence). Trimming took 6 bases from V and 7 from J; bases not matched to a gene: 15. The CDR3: CASSSGTSVPWREQYF. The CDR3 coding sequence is TGTGCCAGTAGCTCCGGGACTAGCGTCCCCTGGAGAGAGCAGTACTTC.

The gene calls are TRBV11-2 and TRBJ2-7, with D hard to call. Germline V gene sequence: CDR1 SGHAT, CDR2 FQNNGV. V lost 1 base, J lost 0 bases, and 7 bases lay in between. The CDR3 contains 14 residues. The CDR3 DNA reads TGTGCCAGCAGCTTAGGACCTAGCTCCTACGAGCAGTACTTC. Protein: CASSLGPSSYEQYF. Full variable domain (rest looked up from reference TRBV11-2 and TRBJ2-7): EAGVAQSPRYKIIEKRQSVAFWCNPISGHATLYWYQQILGQGPKLLIQFQNNGVVDDSQLPKDRFSAERLKGVDSTLKIQPAKLEDSAVYLCASSLGPSSYEQYFGPGTRLTVT.

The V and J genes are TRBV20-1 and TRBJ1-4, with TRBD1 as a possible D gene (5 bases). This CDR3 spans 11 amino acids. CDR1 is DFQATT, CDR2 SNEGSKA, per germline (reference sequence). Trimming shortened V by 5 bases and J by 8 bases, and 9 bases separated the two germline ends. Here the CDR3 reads CSAQGAEKLFF. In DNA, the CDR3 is TGCAGTGCTCAAGGGGCAGAAAAACTGTTTTTT.

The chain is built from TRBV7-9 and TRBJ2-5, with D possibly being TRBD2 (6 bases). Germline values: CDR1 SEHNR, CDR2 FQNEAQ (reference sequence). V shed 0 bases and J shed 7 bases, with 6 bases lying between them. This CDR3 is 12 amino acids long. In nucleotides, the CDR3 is TGTGCCAGCAGCTTAGCGGGAGGGACCCAGTACTTC. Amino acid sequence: CASSLAGGTQYF. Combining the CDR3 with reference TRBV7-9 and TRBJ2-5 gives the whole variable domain DTGVSQNPRHKITKRGQNVTFRCDPISEHNRLYWYRQTLGQGPEFLTYFQNEAQLEKSRLLSDRFSAERPKGSFSTLEIQRTEQGDSAMYLCASSLAGGTQYFGPGTRLLVL.

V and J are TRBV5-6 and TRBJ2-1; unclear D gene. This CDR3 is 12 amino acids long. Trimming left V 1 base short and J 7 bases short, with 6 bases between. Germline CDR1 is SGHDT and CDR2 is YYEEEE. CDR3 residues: CASSLKYNEQFF. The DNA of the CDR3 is TGTGCCAGCAGCTTGAAATATAATGAGCAGTTCTTC.

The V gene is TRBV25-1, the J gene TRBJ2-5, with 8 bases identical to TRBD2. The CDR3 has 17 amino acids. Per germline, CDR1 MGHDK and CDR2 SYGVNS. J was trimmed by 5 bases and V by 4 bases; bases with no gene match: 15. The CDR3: CASSAPWSREGPETQYF. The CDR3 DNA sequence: TGTGCCAGCAGTGCCCCCTGGAGCCGGGAGGGCCCCGAGACCCAGTACTTC.

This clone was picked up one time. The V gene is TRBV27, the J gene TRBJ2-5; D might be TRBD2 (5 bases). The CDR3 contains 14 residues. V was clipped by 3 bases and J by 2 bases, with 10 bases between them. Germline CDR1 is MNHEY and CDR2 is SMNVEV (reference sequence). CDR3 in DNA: TGTGCCAGCAGTTTCTCCAGGAGGCAAGAGACCCAGTACTTC. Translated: CASSFSRRQETQYF.

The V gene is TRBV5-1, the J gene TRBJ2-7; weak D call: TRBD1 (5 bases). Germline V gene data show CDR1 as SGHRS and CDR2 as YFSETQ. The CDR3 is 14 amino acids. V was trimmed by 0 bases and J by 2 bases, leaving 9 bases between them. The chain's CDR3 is CASSLDPDTYEQYF. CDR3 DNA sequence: TGCGCCAGCAGCTTGGACCCGGACACCTACGAGCAGTACTTC.

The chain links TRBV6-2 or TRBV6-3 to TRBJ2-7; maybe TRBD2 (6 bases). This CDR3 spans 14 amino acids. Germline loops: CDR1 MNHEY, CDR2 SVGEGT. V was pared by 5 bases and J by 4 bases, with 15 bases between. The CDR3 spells CASSPRLEAYEQYF. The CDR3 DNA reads TGTGCCAGCAGTCCGCGACTAGAGGCTTACGAGCAGTACTTC.

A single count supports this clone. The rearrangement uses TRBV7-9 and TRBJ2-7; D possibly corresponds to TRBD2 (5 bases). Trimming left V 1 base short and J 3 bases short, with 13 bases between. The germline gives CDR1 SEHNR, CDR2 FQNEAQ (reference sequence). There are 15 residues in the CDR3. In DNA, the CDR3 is TGTGCCAGCAGCTTAGGGGAGCCGACACTCTACGAGCAGTACTTC. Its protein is CASSLGEPTLYEQYF.